This TCR beta chain was captured by sequencing in a study of T cell changes during pregnancy in multiple sclerosis. Libraries were prepared by immunoSEQ multiplex PCR; TCRdb keeps only in-frame clonotypes and omits some of them. The sample lists under 150,000 clones; roughly 97% were seen once. The specimen comprised peripheral blood, sampled after pregnancy. The sequence was collected from a female donor with multiple sclerosis, enrolled in a pregnancy study.

CDR3 sequence reads: CASSGTTQETQYF. In DNA form, the CDR3 reads TGTGCCAGCAGTGGGACAACACAAGAGACCCAGTACTTC. V is TRBV28 and J is TRBJ2-5, with D perhaps matching TRBD1 (6 bases). Between the trimmed V and J ends, which lost 5 bases and 2 bases, there was a span of 9 bases. Germline CDR1 reads MDHEN; CDR2 reads SYDVKM. CDR3 length: 13 amino acids. Together with reference TRBV28 and TRBJ2-5, the CDR3 gives the full variable domain: DVKVTQSSRYLVKRTGEKVFLECVQDMDHENMFWYRQDPGLGLRLIYFSYDVKMKEKGDIPEGYSVSREKKERFSLILESASTNQTSMYLCASSGTTQETQYFGPGTRLLVL.